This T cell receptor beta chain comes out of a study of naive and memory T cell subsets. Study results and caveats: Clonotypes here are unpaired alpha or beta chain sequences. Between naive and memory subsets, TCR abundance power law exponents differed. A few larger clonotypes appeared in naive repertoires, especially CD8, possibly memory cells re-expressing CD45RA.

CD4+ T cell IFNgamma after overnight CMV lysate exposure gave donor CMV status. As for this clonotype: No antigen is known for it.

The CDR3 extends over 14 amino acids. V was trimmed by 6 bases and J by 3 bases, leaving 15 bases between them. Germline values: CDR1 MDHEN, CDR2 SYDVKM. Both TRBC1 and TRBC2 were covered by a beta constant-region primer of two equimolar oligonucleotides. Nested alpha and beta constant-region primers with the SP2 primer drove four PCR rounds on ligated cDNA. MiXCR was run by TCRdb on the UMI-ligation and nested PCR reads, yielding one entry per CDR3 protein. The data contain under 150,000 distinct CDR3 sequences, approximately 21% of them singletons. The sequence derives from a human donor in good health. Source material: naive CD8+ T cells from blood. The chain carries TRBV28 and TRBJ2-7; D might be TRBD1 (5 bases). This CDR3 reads CASRRTPGNYEQYF. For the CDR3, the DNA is TGTGCCAGCAGGAGGACACCCGGTAACTACGAGCAGTACTTC.